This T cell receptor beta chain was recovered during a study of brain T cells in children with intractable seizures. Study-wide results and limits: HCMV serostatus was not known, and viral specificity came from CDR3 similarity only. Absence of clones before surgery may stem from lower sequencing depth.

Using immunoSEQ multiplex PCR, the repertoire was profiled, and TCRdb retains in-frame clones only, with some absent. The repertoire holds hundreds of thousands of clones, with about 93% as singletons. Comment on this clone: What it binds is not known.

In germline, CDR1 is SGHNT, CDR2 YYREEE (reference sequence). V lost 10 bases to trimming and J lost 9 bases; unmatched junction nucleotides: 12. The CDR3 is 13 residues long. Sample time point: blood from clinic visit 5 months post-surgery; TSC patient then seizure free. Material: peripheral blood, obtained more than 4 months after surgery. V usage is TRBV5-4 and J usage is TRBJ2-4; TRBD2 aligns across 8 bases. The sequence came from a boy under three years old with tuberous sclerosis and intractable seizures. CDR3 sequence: CAGSSGGKGIQYF. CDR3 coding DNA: TGTGCCGGATCCTCGGGAGGGAAGGGCATTCAGTACTTC. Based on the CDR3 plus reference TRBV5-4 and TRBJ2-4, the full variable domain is ETGVTQSPTHLIKTRGQQVTLRCSSQSGHNTVSWYQQALGQGPQFIFQYYREEENGRGNFPPRFSGLQFPNYSSELNVNALELDDSALYLCAGSSGGKGIQYFGAGTRLSVL.